The clone carrying this T cell receptor (beta chain) was counted only a few times. These data belong to a study of blood T cells in healthy people across ages. Healthy Caucasian individuals from Russia aged roughly 6 to 95 served as donors. This CDR3 has 16 amino acids. CDR1 is MNHNY, CDR2 SVGAGI, per germline (reference sequence). V dropped 6 bases and J dropped 9 bases, with 24 bases sitting between them. Then a second PCR, running about 6 to 11 cycles, was carried out with a sample-barcoded 5' primer and a J-beta primer mix. Each cDNA molecule, via a template-switch adaptor with 12 random nucleotides, was tagged. TCRdb reprocessed the 5' RACE reads with MiXCR, giving one entry per CDR3 protein. The sample lists about 1,800,000 distinct CDR3 sequences, 28% seen once, with 7.7% in the top ten.

The sequenced sample consisted of blood. This chain links TRBV6-6 with TRBJ2-1; weak D call: TRBD1 (6 bases). This clonotype originated in a woman in her twenties or thirties in good health. This CDR3 reads CASSHGRDTVSGEQFF. In DNA form, the CDR3 reads TGTGCCAGCAGCCACGGACGGGACACAGTAAGTGGTGAGCAGTTCTTC.